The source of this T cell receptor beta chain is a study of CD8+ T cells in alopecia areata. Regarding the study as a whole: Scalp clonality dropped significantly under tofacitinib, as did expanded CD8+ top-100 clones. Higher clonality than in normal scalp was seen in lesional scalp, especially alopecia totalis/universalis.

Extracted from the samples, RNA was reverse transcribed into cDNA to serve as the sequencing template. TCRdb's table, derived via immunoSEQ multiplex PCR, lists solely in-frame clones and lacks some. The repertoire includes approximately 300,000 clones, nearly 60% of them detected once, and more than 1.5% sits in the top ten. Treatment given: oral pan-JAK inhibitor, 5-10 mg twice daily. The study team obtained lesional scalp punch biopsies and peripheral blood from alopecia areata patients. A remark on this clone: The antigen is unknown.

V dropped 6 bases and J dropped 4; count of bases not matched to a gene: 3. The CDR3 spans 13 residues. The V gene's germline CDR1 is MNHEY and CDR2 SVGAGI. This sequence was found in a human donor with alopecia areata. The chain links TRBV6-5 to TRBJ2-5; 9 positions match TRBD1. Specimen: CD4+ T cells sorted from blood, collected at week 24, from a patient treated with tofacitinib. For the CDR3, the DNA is TGTGCCAGCAGGGACAGGGGACTAGAGACCCAGTACTTC. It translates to CASRDRGLETQYF.